The clone carrying this T cell receptor beta chain was observed a few times. Its antigen is unidentified. The CDR3 runs to 14 residues. The V gene's germline CDR1 is SGHRS and CDR2 YFSETQ. Trimming pared 5 bases from V and 2 bases from J, leaving 13 bases between. This entry comes from a study of T cell responses to AZD1222 COVID-19 vaccine. Assay used: immunoSEQ multiplex PCR; TCRdb lists only in-frame clones, some missing. This table holds tens of thousands of clones, around 84% found once. Regarding the study as a whole: Across the whole spike, CD4 TCRs peaked at regions 160-218 and 743-854.

Material: peripheral blood, obtained on day 0 of AZD1222 vaccination. The TCR comes from an adult in good health. This chain connects TRBV5-1 to TRBJ1-1, with a weak D call TRBD1 (5 bases). This CDR3 reads CASREGRLNTEAFF. The CDR3 region has the DNA TGCGCCAGCAGGGAGGGGCGGCTTAACACTGAAGCTTTCTTT.